One sample yielded the 10 T cell receptor beta chains listed below, sequenced in a study of beta chain features in type 1 diabetes. cDNA synthesis used the whole RNA isolate, giving expressed TCRB sequences. Repertoires were generated with immunoSEQ multiplex PCR, while TCRdb's copy carries only in-frame clones and drops some. The repertoire holds around 280,000 clones, about 8.5% seen once, with approximately 0.99% in the top ten. The source material was central memory CD4+ T cells from blood. Every receptor here comes from a woman between 18 and 29 years old in good health.

The chain has TRBV28 and TRBJ1-1; D is possibly TRBD1 (5 bases). The CDR3 spans 11 residues. CDR1 is MDHEN and CDR2 is SYDVKM in the germline V gene. The CDR3 region has the DNA TGTGGGTGTCATGACAGCGGCCCGGCTTTCTTT. Translation gives CGCHDSGPAFF.

A few counts support this clone. The chain employs TRBV7-9 and TRBJ2-1, with 7 bases lining up with TRBD1. Germline CDR1 and CDR2: SEHNR and FQNEAQ (reference sequence). Trimming cost V 5 bases and J 1 base; bases outside gene matches: 11. This CDR3 comprises 17 residues. The CDR3 region is CASSPPPQGWSYNEQFF. CDR3 bases: TGTGCCAGCAGCCCCCCCCCACAGGGGTGGTCCTACAATGAGCAGTTCTTC.

This clone was seen a handful of times. This chain joins TRBV5-1 and TRBJ1-2, with D possibly being TRBD1 (5 bases). The CDR3 runs 16 residues. The ends were cut back, 4 bases at V and 2 bases at J, with 18 bases in the middle. The germline CDR1 and CDR2 sequences are SGHRS and YFSETQ. The CDR3 coding sequence is TGCGCCAGCAGCCCCGGGGGGACTCTATTGAACTATGGCTACACCTTC. This gives the protein CASSPGGTLLNYGYTF.

This clone appeared a few times. The rearrangement links TRBV5-1 to TRBJ2-3, with a tentative D call TRBD2 (5 bases). The V and J ends lost 0 bases and 8 bases respectively, with 16 bases between them. The CDR3 is made up of 15 amino acids. From germline, CDR1 is SGHRS and CDR2 YFSETQ. The CDR3 protein is CASSLAAGAPGTQYF. The CDR3 DNA is TGCGCCAGCAGCTTGGCCGCGGGCGCCCCAGGTACGCAGTATTTT.

The chain links TRBV19 to TRBJ1-2; unclear D gene. Germline assignment: CDR1 LNHDA and CDR2 SQIVND (reference sequence). Trimming stripped 7 bases from V and 4 bases from J, with 10 bases between. This CDR3 region has 12 residues. This chain's CDR3 is CASTEGLYGYTF. The CDR3 nucleotides read TGTGCCAGTACGGAAGGGCTCTATGGCTACACCTTC. Drawing the rest from reference TRBV19 and TRBJ1-2, the complete variable domain is DGGITQSPKYLFRKEGQNVTLSCEQNLNHDAMYWYRQDPGQGLRLIYYSQIVNDFQKGDIAEGYSVSREKKESFPLTVTSAQKNPTAFYLCASTEGLYGYTFGSGTRLTVV.

This clone was observed a handful of times. The chain employs TRBV5-6 and TRBJ1-6; possible D gene TRBD1, 5 bases. Germline V gene lookup returns CDR1 SGHDT and CDR2 YYEEEE. CDR3 length equals 15 residues. V shed 0 bases and J shed 5 bases, with 9 bases lying between them. The CDR3 loop reads CASSLEPGNNSPLHF. In DNA form, the CDR3 reads TGTGCCAGCAGCTTGGAGCCAGGGAATAATTCACCCCTCCACTTT.

This clone was seen a few times. In the same sample, other DNA sequences code for this CDR3. The V gene is TRBV29-1, the J gene TRBJ1-5, with D possibly being TRBD1 (5 bases). Trimming left V 2 bases short and J 5 bases short, with 10 bases between. The CDR3 is made up of 13 amino acids. Germline V gene data show CDR1 as SQVTM and CDR2 as ANQGSEA. The chain's CDR3 is CSVETGGDQPQHF. CDR3 bases: TGCAGCGTTGAAACGGGGGGGGATCAGCCCCAGCATTTT.

The chain couples TRBV6-1 to TRBJ2-7, with TRBD1 matching over 10 bases. The CDR3 is made up of 15 amino acids. Trimming cost V 7 bases and J 2 bases; bases outside gene matches: 8. Germline assignment: CDR1 MNHNS and CDR2 SASEGT. Here the CDR3 reads CASITPGQGTYEQYF. DNA for the CDR3: TGTGCCAGCATCACACCGGGACAGGGGACCTACGAGCAGTACTTC.

This clone was observed a handful of times. This chain connects TRBV19 to TRBJ1-2, with a possible D match to TRBD1 (5 bases). Trimming shortened V by 9 bases and J by 4 bases, and 18 bases separated the two germline ends. The CDR3 sequence is 14 residues long. Germline loops: CDR1 LNHDA, CDR2 SQIVND (reference sequence). The CDR3 bases are TGTGCCAGGGGGCCTGTAGCGTTCTTCTATGGCTACACCTTC. This sequence encodes CARGPVAFFYGYTF.

This chain uses TRBV2 with TRBJ1-2; D possibly corresponds to TRBD1 (6 bases). Trimming took 6 bases from V and 4 from J, leaving 9 bases between them. This CDR3 is built from 12 residues. Germline values: CDR1 SNHLY, CDR2 FYNNEI. The CDR3 nucleotides are TGTGCCAGCAGATCGGACAGCTATGGCTACACCTTC. As protein: CASRSDSYGYTF.